The rows below give T cell receptor beta chains drawn from one sample of a study of vaccination effects on CD4 cells after COVID-19. Antigen specificity for these receptors is unknown. Data came from immunoSEQ multiplex PCR; TCRdb stores just in-frame clones and leaves some out. The table records about 50,000 clones, about 70% of them present only once. Material: CD4+ T cells from PBMCs cultured without peptide, obtained after COVID-19 vaccination. These receptors all come from a human donor who had a prior SARS-CoV-2 infection. The CDR3 runs from the conserved cysteine through the conserved F or W. The D gene is left open where the match is weak. The listing skips clone size in some rows; elsewhere it reads once, few, many or a size class.

clone_size j_call d_call v_call cdr3_nt cdr3_aa
- TRBJ1-3 - TRBV4-2 TGTGCCAGCAGCCTGGACATAACTACTGGAAACACCATATATTTT CASSLDITTGNTIYF
- TRBJ2-7 - TRBV21-1 TGTGCCAGTAAAGTCTGGGACAGTCAGAAATTCTACGAGCAGTACTTC CASKVWDSQKFYEQYF
few TRBJ2-7 - TRBV6-5 TGTGCCAGCAGTTATGGGGCCACCTACGAGCAGTACTTC CASSYGATYEQYF
- TRBJ2-5 TRBD2 TRBV4-2 TGTGCCAGCAGCCAAGTCCTAGCGGGGGGACAAGAGACCCAGTACTTC CASSQVLAGGQETQYF
few TRBJ2-4 - TRBV6-1 TGTGCCAGCAGTGATTCTTTGGGGGCCCCGCCTAACATTCAGTACTTC CASSDSLGAPPNIQYF
medium-sized TRBJ1-2 - TRBV5-1 TGCGCCAGCAGCCCCCCGGGGGAAGGCTACACCTTC CASSPPGEGYTF
once TRBJ2-1 - TRBV7-2 TGTGCCAGCAGCTTAAGTAGCGGTTATTACAATGAGCAGTTCTTC CASSLSSGYYNEQFF
- TRBJ2-1 - TRBV9 TGTGCCAGCAGCCACGCACCTTACAATGAGCAGTTCTTC CASSHAPYNEQFF
- TRBJ2-5 - TRBV12-3/TRBV12-4 TGTGCCAGCAGTTTTTATGTGGAAGAGACCCAGTACTTC CASSFYVEETQYF
- TRBJ2-7 TRBD2 TRBV14 TGTGCCAGCAGCTCGGGACTAGCGGTGTACGAGCAGTACTTC CASSSGLAVYEQYF
- TRBJ1-4 TRBD1 TRBV7-2 TGTGCCAGCAGCTCCGGGACAGCTAATGAAAAACTGTTTTTT CASSSGTANEKLFF
- TRBJ1-4 - TRBV6-1 TGTGCCAGCAGTGAAGTGGGCCCGGGACGGCCTAATGAAAAACTGTTTTTT CASSEVGPGRPNEKLFF
few TRBJ2-1 - TRBV12-5 TGTGCTAGTGGGGGCCGACTTGTCTCCTACAATGAGCAGTTCTTC CASGGRLVSYNEQFF
once TRBJ2-1 - TRBV6-5 TGTGCCAGCAGTTCCCGGGCCATAACCTTCGGCGAGCAGTTCTTC CASSSRAITFGEQFF
- TRBJ2-7 TRBD2 TRBV3-1/TRBV3-2 TGTGCCAGCAGCCAAGATTCGGGGGGTTACGAGCAGTACTTC CASSQDSGGYEQYF
few TRBJ2-1 TRBD2 TRBV2 TGTGCCAGCAGTGCTATGAGCGGGAGTGGCAATGAGCAGTTCTTC CASSAMSGSGNEQFF
- TRBJ2-3 TRBD2 TRBV7-3 TGTGCCAGCAGCGTTAGCGGGGGGGACACAGATACGCAGTATTTT CASSVSGGDTDTQYF
- TRBJ2-7 - TRBV5-1 TGCGCCAGCAGCTTGGGGCCGATTTCCGAGCAGTACTTC CASSLGPISEQYF
- TRBJ1-1 - TRBV5-1 TGCGCCAGCAGCTTGGAAGTTACGACTGAAGCTTTCTTT CASSLEVTTEAFF
- TRBJ2-3 - TRBV6-4 TGTGCCAGCAGCGCGGTAGGGGGGGCGGATACGCAGTATTTT CASSAVGGADTQYF
- TRBJ1-5 - TRBV19 TGTGCCAGTAGTATTTTAGGGGCTCGTAGTCAGCCCCAGCATTTT CASSILGARSQPQHF
- TRBJ1-6 - TRBV5-1 TGCGCCAGCAGCTTGGCTTGGGGGGCCACCCTCCACTTT CASSLAWGATLHF
- TRBJ2-2 - TRBV5-1 TGCGCCAGCAGCTTGATAGGGAGGCCCGGGGAGCTGTTTTTT CASSLIGRPGELFF
once TRBJ1-2 - TRBV5-6 TGTGCCAGCAGCTTACGGGGTACCTATGGCTACACCTTC CASSLRGTYGYTF
- TRBJ2-7 - TRBV6-5 TGTGCCAGCAGTTACTTTAACGAGCAGTACTTC CASSYFNEQYF
few TRBJ1-2 TRBD1 TRBV4-1 TGCGCCAGCAGCCAAGCCGACAGGGGAAACTATGGCTACACCTTC CASSQADRGNYGYTF
- TRBJ2-1 - TRBV12-5 TGTGCTAGTGGTTTGCCCCGAATGGGGGAACCTACCTACAATGAGCAGTTCTTC CASGLPRMGEPTYNEQFF
- TRBJ2-3 TRBD2 TRBV5-6 TGTGCCAGCAGCCTCGCGGGGGCAGATACGCAGTATTTT CASSLAGADTQYF
once TRBJ1-1 - TRBV2 TGTGCCAGCAGTAACAGGGTAATGAACACTGAAGCTTTCTTT CASSNRVMNTEAFF
- TRBJ2-5 TRBD2 TRBV15 TGTGCCACCAGCAGAGAGTACGGTTTTCTATCAGCGGGAGGTTCGGAGACCCAGTACTTC CATSREYGFLSAGGSETQYF
- TRBJ1-1 - TRBV30 TGTGCCTGGAGGAAGAACAGTAAGAACACTGAAGCTTTCTTT CAWRKNSKNTEAFF
- TRBJ2-7 - TRBV18 TGTGCCAGCTCACCACGGACCGCCTACGAGCAGTACTTC CASSPRTAYEQYF
- TRBJ2-1 TRBD2 TRBV4-3 TGCGCCAGCAGCCAGTCTAGCGGGAGTTACAATGAGCAGTTCTTC CASSQSSGSYNEQFF
- TRBJ2-7 TRBD2 TRBV28 TGTGCCAGCAGCCTGAGCGGGAGGGCTTCCTACGAGCAGTACTTC CASSLSGRASYEQYF
- TRBJ1-1 - TRBV5-1 TGCGCCAGCAGCTTGGGGGAGAGGGAAGCTTTCTTT CASSLGEREAFF
- TRBJ1-2 - TRBV7-2 TGTGCCAGCAGCCAACAGGGAATGACTGGCTACACCTTC CASSQQGMTGYTF
- TRBJ2-5 - TRBV3-1/TRBV3-2 TGTGCCAGCAGCAAAGAACAGGGTACAGAGACCCAGTACTTC CASSKEQGTETQYF
- TRBJ2-1 TRBD2 TRBV29-1 TGCAGCGTTGGTCAGGTTAGCGGGAGGGTGTACAATGAGCAGTTCTTC CSVGQVSGRVYNEQFF
few TRBJ2-5 - TRBV7-9 TGTGCCAGCAGCTTAGGGTCCGAGACCCAGTACTTC CASSLGSETQYF
- TRBJ2-7 - TRBV10-3 TGTGCCATCAGTGCGAGGACAGATTCCTACGAGCAGTACTTC CAISARTDSYEQYF
- TRBJ2-2 - TRBV6-1 TGTGCCAGCAGTGAACCAGGATTGAGCACCGGGGAGCTGTTTTTT CASSEPGLSTGELFF
- TRBJ2-1 - TRBV9 TGTGCCAGCAGCGCGACTAGAATGTCCTACAATGAGCAGTTCTTC CASSATRMSYNEQFF
- TRBJ1-4 - TRBV6-6 TGTGCCAGCAGTTACTCGTCAAGGGGGAATGAAAAACTGTTTTTT CASSYSSRGNEKLFF
once TRBJ2-7 - TRBV4-1 TGCGCCAGCAGCCAAGTTTCGACAGGTTTTGGGGAGCAGTACTTC CASSQVSTGFGEQYF
few TRBJ1-2 - TRBV2 TGTGCCAGCAGTGAGGCGTCAGGGAATCTCGGCTACACCTTC CASSEASGNLGYTF
- TRBJ2-1 - TRBV18 TGTGCCAGCTCACCGAGAATAAGCTCCTACAATGAGCAGTTCTTC CASSPRISSYNEQFF
medium-sized TRBJ2-4 - TRBV5-1 TGCGCCAGCAGCTTGGTGACGGGGTATGAAGGCTCTCGGTACTTC CASSLVTGYEGSRYF
- TRBJ2-1 TRBD2 TRBV29-1 TGCAGCGCTCAAGGACTAGCGGGAATGATTGAGCAGTTCTTC CSAQGLAGMIEQFF
- TRBJ2-7 - TRBV11-2 TGTGCCAGCAGCTTATTTTTACGGCAAGAGCAGTACTTC CASSLFLRQEQYF
few TRBJ2-7 TRBD1 TRBV2 TGTGCCAGCAGGCGGACAGGGCCTTACGAGCAGTACTTC CASRRTGPYEQYF
- TRBJ2-7 - TRBV11-2 TGTGCCAGCAGCTTAGGGTTTTTGGGAAGCTACGAGCAGTACTTC CASSLGFLGSYEQYF
- TRBJ2-3 - TRBV5-1 TGCGCCAGCAGCTTACCGGGTGGGGCCACAGATACGCAGTATTTT CASSLPGGATDTQYF
- TRBJ2-7 - TRBV6-5 TGTGCCAGCAGTCAGGGGTTTGAGCAGTACTTC CASSQGFEQYF
- TRBJ2-6 - TRBV4-1 TGCGCCAGCAGCCAAGATCCCCGGAAAATCAGCTCTGGGGCCAACGTCCTGACTTTC CASSQDPRKISSGANVLTF
- TRBJ2-3 TRBD2 TRBV7-2 TGTGCCAGCAGTACCATCGGAACTAGCGTAGCAGATACGCAGTATTTT CASSTIGTSVADTQYF
- TRBJ1-2 - TRBV6-1 TGTGCCAGCAGTGAAGGTCTGATCTCTAACTATGGCTACACCTTC CASSEGLISNYGYTF
- TRBJ2-5 - TRBV6-5 TGTGCCAGCAGTTACTCGCTCTGGGGCCAAGAGACCCAGTACTTC CASSYSLWGQETQYF